This T cell receptor (beta chain) was sequenced for a study of cytomegalovirus exposure and HLA in healthy donors (TCRdb year 2017). Regarding the study in general: According to an earlier analysis of a few hundred of the donors, some 180 million T cells yielded over 100 million unique TCR beta sequences and approximately 300 Gb of sequence data. Of the roughly 400 genotyped donors, 65% to 90% were placed in the genetic ancestry cluster associated with self-reported Caucasian donors. A later genetic analysis used genome-wide SNP genotypes for about 65% of the 666 donors, treating that subset as a discovery cohort. Several DR-DQ haplotypes were treated as single units for association and clustering because of strong linkage in the cohort. All discovery cohort repertoires had been generated on a single sequencing platform. An early release that covered some 640 HLA-typed donors contained around 330 gigabases of sequencing data and tens of millions of unique TCR sequences. The later analysis used no new phenotypic data to find candidate immune exposures, relying instead on TCR beta sequences and their occurrence across donors. Across some 400 genotyped donors of the cohort, an average of about 250,000 unique TCR beta nucleotide sequences per donor were sequenced, and approximately 17% of those sequences were non-productive. In an earlier analysis of 500 to 650 of the donors, high-throughput TCR beta sequencing was used to judge whether each TCR beta V gene segment behaved as functional or pseudogenic. The aim of the study was to test whether cataloging public T cell receptors could identify signatures of past pathogen exposure. The study combined high-throughput TCR immunosequencing, statistical association of individual TCRs with disease status, and machine learning to predict cytomegalovirus infection status. Typing coverage differed by locus: A, B, C, DRB1 and DQB1 were typed in roughly 629-630 donors, DQA1 in 522, DPA1 in 600 to 610, and DPB1 in just under 480. The study profiled the T cell repertoires of fewer than 850 subjects by immunosequencing and related them to cytomegalovirus serostatus. Donor age, sex, ethnicity and CMV serostatus were compiled together with the repertoire data. Class I and class II HLA loci were covered by the typing at four-digit resolution. In a later analysis, previously published TCR beta repertoires from 500 to 750 donors were re-analyzed and high-resolution HLA genotyping was added so that TCR occurrence patterns could be studied. In addition to the first cohort of roughly 700 subjects, a separate validation cohort of 130 or so different subjects was used.

The cohort consisted of some 730 healthy bone marrow donors. Cohort members were all nominally healthy when sampled, although unrecorded immune exposures were likely present. The donor tested CMV seronegative and was one of the 352 seronegative cohort members. A peripheral blood sample was provided by each donor, and peripheral blood mononuclear cells were used for TCR beta sequencing. Genomic DNA was extracted from the blood cell samples with the Qiagen DNeasy Blood Extraction Kit. Library preparation was by the immunoSEQ multiplex PCR assay. A mixture of 60 forward primers for TCR Vbeta segments and 13 reverse primers for TCR Jbeta segments was used in the multiplex PCR. The CDR3 region of rearranged TCR beta genes was amplified from genomic DNA with a multiplex PCR assay. The amplified TCR beta libraries were sequenced on the Illumina HiSeq System as 87-base-pair reads. In the paper's pipeline: Across the 700 or so repertoires, a later analysis counted roughly 77 million unique TCR beta chains, around 10 million of which were shared by at least two donors. A nearest-neighbor algorithm error-corrected the raw reads and collapsed the reads into unique sequences, merging closely related sequences to remove PCR and sequencing errors. CDR3 sequences were aligned to IMGT reference sequences to assign V, D and J gene segments. For a sequence to be retained, a match of at least six nucleotides to both a V gene segment and a J gene segment was required. A rearrangement counted as productive if the CDR3 had no stop codons and remained in frame with V and J, and every other rearrangement counted as non-productive. CDR3 was defined by IMGT convention, running from the second conserved V-encoded cysteine to the conserved J-encoded phenylalanine. The earlier analysis of about 590 of the donors excluded sequences that lacked an unambiguous match to a single V gene segment. An earlier analysis of 450 to 650 of the donors called V segments functional above 56.7% productive rearrangements and segregating when the between-donor standard deviation exceeded 5%. To diagnose cytomegalovirus status from the catalog of TCR beta chain sequences, a statistical classification framework was built. In a later analysis, TCR nucleotide sequences were compared against IMGT/GENE-DB human TR gene sequences so that V and J genes could be assigned. Using the TCRdist pipeline, a later analysis assigned CDR3 sequences along with most-parsimonious VDJ recombination scenarios. In a later analysis, every TCR beta chain was defined by the combination of its CDR3 amino acid sequence and its V-gene family, and reads without a unique V-gene family were dropped. In a later analysis, 450 to 600 highly shared, low-generation-probability nucleotide sequences were removed to address suspected cross-contamination and a sequencing artifact. A later analysis calculated a clonal expansion index for each public chain from normalized within-repertoire ranks of inferred template counts. In a later analysis, generation probabilities were computed with a VDJ recombination model fitted to out-of-frame rearrangements, and the resulting probabilities were checked against IGoR. A later analysis scored TCR-TCR, TCR-HLA and TCR-CMV co-occurrence with hypergeometric tests, applying a repertoire-size bias correction to TCR pairs. False discovery rates were estimated in a later analysis by permuting HLA or CMV assignments 20 times. A later analysis grouped co-occurring TCRs with DBSCAN, adding TCRdist sequence similarity when clustering within HLA-allele-positive subsets. For co-occurrence clustering, repertoires with fewer than 30,000 or more than 120,000 public chains were excluded, along with four to six repertoires with anomalous nucleotide sharing. This is the immuneACCESS table as TCRdb keeps it, with only in-frame sequences that have V and J called. A part of the clones is gone; compared with another copy, unresolved V genes explain less than half, and the rest is unexplained. Clone size and the V and J calls come from that table; the DNA yielded D and trimming. The sample yields roughly 200,000 clones; about four fifths were counted once. The ten largest clones add up to over 1.5% of the sample.

General findings and caveats noted by the study authors: In a later analysis, several top co-occurrence clusters were reported to appear linked to parvovirus B19, influenza, CMV and Epstein-Barr virus. At a false discovery rate of 0.05, a later analysis linked approximately 18,000 TCR beta sequences to specific HLA alleles. HLA typing was unavailable for some donors at each locus, so association tests used only the typed subset. Some IMGT-functional V segments, including TRBV6-2 and TRBV6-3, could not be distinguished by the 87-base-pair reads and were therefore excluded. A group of highly shared sequence variants was considered likely to be a technical artifact of the sequencing pipeline. The authors suggested that the approach could potentially be generalized to other disease states and immunological phenotypes. A later analysis found that most CMV-associated TCR beta chains appeared HLA-restricted, with HLA associations seemingly driven largely by CMV exposure. Strong co-occurrence of HLA alleles, especially DR and DQ, made assigning TCR associations to individual alleles difficult. In this cohort, only TCR beta chains were sequenced, and detectable features were limited by the absence of alpha or paired-chain data. Correlated functional status among segregating V segments might be attributable to linkage disequilibrium, but an unknown experimental factor could not be ruled out. In the study, approximately 160 TCR beta chains were listed as associated with cytomegalovirus. Most TCR sequences were seen in very few donors, while some public TCRs were found in many individuals. Broadly in line with IMGT annotations, most TCR beta V segments showed up in productive rearrangements about 87% or about 30% of the time in an earlier analysis of some 590 of the donors. In a later analysis, TCR association rates were found to vary across HLA loci, with the most associated TCRs seen for DRB1 alleles and the fewest for HLA-C alleles. According to a later genetic analysis, donors in an Asian-associated ancestry cluster had fewer N-insertions in productive TCRs than the roughly 700-donor mean. A later genetic analysis associated a missense DCLRE1C variant with V-gene and J-gene trimming of TCR beta chains, and an independent cohort replicated the association. Sequencing depth was assumed to be roughly uniform across donors in the presence/absence analyses, though that assumption may not hold. In a later analysis, HLA-associated TCR beta chains were found to be more clonally expanded and to have lower generation probabilities than equally common non-associated chains. The only immune exposure information available for the cohort was CMV serostatus. Because counts were too low, roughly 18 rarely observed V segments, including chromosome 9 orphons, were left out of the earlier analysis of 500 to 650 of the donors. In vitro tests confirmed that a few of the cytomegalovirus-associated TCR beta chains recognize cytomegalovirus antigens. A further reported finding was that TCR beta sequences accurately predicted the HLA-A and HLA-B alleles for most subjects in the first cohort. In both the original and validation cohorts, the classifier was reported to diagnose cytomegalovirus status with high specificity and sensitivity.

The V and J ends are trimmed by 0 bases and 4 bases, leaving 14 bases between them. Via the germline V gene (reference sequence), CDR1 is LNHNV and CDR2 YYDKDF. The CDR3 measures 16 amino acids from cysteine to phenylalanine. CDR3 DNA only is kept here, 48 bases in frame from base 1. Notes on this clone: The target of this receptor is not known. Base qualities are not provided; no much larger clone lies one nucleotide away.

The sequence is built from TRBV15 and TRBJ2-3, with no D gene named confidently. The receptor's source is a man in his fifties or sixties in good health and CMV-seronegative. Sequencing input: PBMCs. The CDR3 region has the sequence CATSRDDWQEADTQYF. The DNA reads as follows: TGTGCCACCAGCAGAGATGATTGGCAAGAGGCAGATACGCAGTATTTT.